The 20 T cell receptor beta chains given below trace back to one sample, sequenced in a study of T cell responses to AZD1222 COVID-19 vaccine (dated by TCRdb to the early 2020s). The library was made by the immunoSEQ multiplex PCR assay. Held by TCRdb, this immuneACCESS table contains in-frame sequences only and omits some clones. Under half of the omission traces to an unresolved V gene where checked; the cause of the rest is unknown. This sample comprises 100,000 to 150,000 clones, about nine tenths of them detected only once. The top ten clonotypes cover about 7.1% of the sample. The label giving this sample's time point can be read as: baseline before first vaccination. Material: peripheral blood, obtained on day 0 of AZD1222 vaccination. The receptors derive from an adult in good health.

The chain couples TRBV27 to TRBJ1-5; no firm D call. Germline V gene sequence: CDR1 MNHEY, CDR2 SMNVEV (reference sequence). CDR3 length: 15 residues. The V end was cut by 0 bases, the J end by 3 bases, with 9 bases between. The CDR3 loop reads CASSLSARANQPQHF. The CDR3 region has the DNA TGTGCCAGCAGTTTATCGGCGAGAGCCAATCAGCCCCAGCATTTT.

The chain is built from TRBV24-1 and TRBJ1-5; D is unresolved. The CDR3 sequence is 14 residues long. The V gene lost 5 bases and the J gene lost 0 bases, with 7 bases spanning the gap. Germline V CDR1 and CDR2: KGHDR, SFDVKD. The CDR3 sequence is CATSAAVSNQPQHF. In DNA form, the CDR3 reads TGTGCCACCAGTGCTGCGGTTAGCAATCAGCCCCAGCATTTT.

The V and J genes are TRBV10-3 and TRBJ2-1; 13 bases map to TRBD2. V shed 5 bases, J shed 6 bases, and the junction held 1 base outside the gene matches. Germline V gives CDR1 ENHRY, CDR2 SYGVKD. The CDR3 has 14 residues. CDR3 coding DNA: TGTGCCATCAGTACTAGCGGGGGGGTCAATGAGCAGTTCTTC. This translates into CAISTSGGVNEQFF.

The chain joins TRBV2 to TRBJ2-7; D might be TRBD1 (6 bases). V gave up 5 bases and J gave up 6 bases, with 14 bases separating them. In germline, CDR1 is SNHLY, CDR2 FYNNEI. CDR3 length equals 13 residues. CDR3 protein: CASSRDITSEQYF. Written as DNA, the CDR3 is TGTGCCAGCAGTAGGGACATTACTTCCGAGCAGTACTTC.

The gene calls are TRBV30 and TRBJ1-1; weak D call: TRBD1 (5 bases). With 2 bases removed from V and 4 bases from J, the gap between germline ends came to 14 bases. CDR3 length: 14 amino acids. CDR1 GTSNPN and CDR2 SVGIG come from the germline V gene (reference sequence). CDR3 in amino acids: CAWSRGWFGTEAFF. The CDR3 nucleotides read TGTGCCTGGAGTCGGGGGTGGTTCGGCACTGAAGCTTTCTTT. The complete variable domain, with remaining parts taken from reference TRBV30 and TRBJ1-1, reads SQTIHQWPATLVQPVGSPLSLECTVEGTSNPNLYWYRQAAGRGLQLLFYSVGIGQISSEVPQNLSASRPQDRQFILSSKKLLLSDSGFYLCAWSRGWFGTEAFFGQGTRLTVV.

The sample holds one count of this clone. The chain has TRBV7-9 and TRBJ2-1, with D perhaps TRBD1 or TRBD2 (5 bases each). V lost 5 bases to trimming and J lost 5 bases, with 13 bases between them. Germline lookup yields CDR1 SEHNR and CDR2 FQNEAQ (reference sequence). The CDR3 totals 14 residues. DNA of the CDR3: TGTGCCAGCAGCCGCCGGGACCCCAACAATGAGCAGTTCTTC. Its protein product is CASSRRDPNNEQFF.

The chain uses TRBV6-5 and TRBJ1-5; the D is unclear. The CDR3 has 14 amino acids. The germline V gene encodes CDR1 MNHEY and CDR2 SVGAGI. The ends were cut back, 3 bases at V and 6 bases at J, with 12 bases in the middle. The CDR3 sequence is CASSYSYTVQPQHF. The CDR3 coding sequence is TGTGCCAGCAGTTATTCATACACTGTTCAGCCCCAGCATTTT.

The rearrangement uses TRBV7-6 and TRBJ1-5, with 7 bases matching TRBD1. CDR3 length equals 17 residues. The V gene end was trimmed by 1 base and the J gene end by 2 bases; junction bases not matched to a gene: 8. Germline loops: CDR1 SGHVS, CDR2 FNYEAQ. In nucleotides, the CDR3 is TGTGCCAGCAGCTTAGGGTCGACCGGACAGGGCAATCAGCCCCAGCATTTT. The encoded protein is CASSLGSTGQGNQPQHF.

The V gene is TRBV2, the J gene TRBJ2-5; 7 bases map to TRBD2. This CDR3 is built from 14 residues. V trimming: 6 bases; J trimming: 3 bases; junction bases outside the gene matches: 7. CDR1 and CDR2 (germline): SNHLY, FYNNEI. The DNA for the CDR3 is TGTGCCAGCAGGGACCCCCGGGGGGAAGAGACCCAGTACTTC. It codes for CASRDPRGEETQYF.

J is TRBJ1-6 and V is TRBV5-1; 9 bases are a match to TRBD1. The V gene end was trimmed by 0 bases and the J gene end by 7 bases; junction bases not matched to a gene: 5. The CDR3 spans 16 residues. The germline V gene encodes CDR1 SGHRS and CDR2 YFSETQ. CDR3: CASSLGTGVTNSPLHF. The DNA of the CDR3 is TGCGCCAGCAGCTTGGGGACAGGGGTTACCAATTCACCCCTCCACTTT.

The chain carries TRBV6-1 and TRBJ1-3; tentatively, D is TRBD1 (6 bases). Germline V gives CDR1 MNHNS, CDR2 SASEGT. The CDR3 consists of 14 residues. With 2 bases removed from V and 3 bases from J, the gap between germline ends came to 8 bases. The CDR3 region has the DNA TGTGCCAGCAGTGAATGGACAGTTGGAAACACCATATATTTT. Encoded protein: CASSEWTVGNTIYF.

This clone has just one count. The chain uses TRBV27 and TRBJ1-6, with 7 nucleotides matching TRBD1. The V gene end was trimmed by 3 bases and the J gene end by 4 bases; junction bases not matched to a gene: 9. The CDR3 is made up of 17 amino acids. Germline V CDR1 and CDR2: MNHEY, SMNVEV (reference sequence). This CDR3 is CASSFDREGGYNSPLHF. The CDR3, as DNA: TGTGCCAGCAGTTTCGACAGGGAGGGCGGGTATAATTCACCCCTCCACTTT.

This clone was detected only once. V gene TRBV27 combines with J gene TRBJ1-1, with TRBD1 as a possible D gene (6 bases). CDR1 is MNHEY, CDR2 SMNVEV, per germline (reference sequence). Trimming cost V 6 bases and J 3 bases, with 11 bases left between them. The CDR3 is 13 amino acids. The CDR3 bases are TGTGCCAGCAGCCAAACAGGGTACACTGAAGCTTTCTTT. Its protein product is CASSQTGYTEAFF.

This clone has a single count. The V and J genes are TRBV24-1 and TRBJ1-1; TRBD1 aligns across 10 bases. Losses at the gene ends were 3 bases for V and 0 bases for J; bases not matched to a gene: 3. CDR1 is KGHDR, CDR2 SFDVKD, per germline. The CDR3 runs 16 residues. The CDR3 region is CATSDGTGAMNTEAFF. The CDR3 DNA sequence: TGTGCCACCAGTGATGGGACAGGGGCCATGAACACTGAAGCTTTCTTT.

The V gene is TRBV5-1, the J gene TRBJ2-7; 11 bases map to TRBD1. Germline CDR1 is SGHRS and CDR2 is YFSETQ. The CDR3 runs 15 residues. V lost 3 bases and J lost 5; bases outside the gene matches: 7. The chain's CDR3 is CASSSRDRGIHEQYF. In nucleotides, the CDR3 is TGCGCCAGCAGCTCCCGGGACAGGGGGATCCACGAGCAGTACTTC.

V and J are TRBV11-3 and TRBJ1-1; no firm D call. This CDR3 is built from 13 residues. CDR1 and CDR2 from the germline V gene are SGHNT and YENEEA. The ends were cut back, 0 bases at V and 2 bases at J, with 4 bases in the middle. The CDR3 DNA reads TGTGCCAGCAGCTTAGACAGAAACACTGAAGCTTTCTTT. Protein: CASSLDRNTEAFF. Based on the CDR3 plus reference TRBV11-3 and TRBJ1-1, the full variable domain is EAGVVQSPRYKIIEKKQPVAFWCNPISGHNTLYWYLQNLGQGPELLIRYENEEAVDDSQLPKDRFSAERLKGVDSTLKIQPAELGDSAVYLCASSLDRNTEAFFGQGTRLTVV.

The chain recombines TRBV28 with TRBJ2-5; D gene ambiguous. Per germline, CDR1 MDHEN and CDR2 SYDVKM. Trimming took off 3 bases at V and 0 bases at J, with 5 bases between the two ends. This CDR3 has 13 amino acids. The CDR3 is CASSFFNQETQYF. CDR3 DNA: TGTGCCAGCAGTTTCTTCAACCAAGAGACCCAGTACTTC.

The rearrangement uses TRBV4-1 and TRBJ1-4, with D maybe TRBD1 (5 bases). The CDR3 length is 15 residues. Trimming cost V 0 bases and J 7 bases, with 12 bases left between them. Per germline, CDR1 MGHRA and CDR2 YSYEKL. CDR3 bases: TGCGCCAGCAGCCAAGATGCAGATGGGGGTGAAAAACTGTTTTTT. It yields the protein CASSQDADGGEKLFF.

This clone was counted between two and nine times. The rearrangement joins TRBV30 to TRBJ2-1, with TRBD2 as a possible D gene (6 bases). This CDR3 is built from 16 residues. CDR1 and CDR2 (germline): GTSNPN, SVGIG (reference sequence). V was pared by 2 bases and J by 5 bases, with 19 bases between. The CDR3 bases are TGTGCCTGGAGTAAAAGAGGGAGACTAGAAAACAATGAGCAGTTCTTC. Protein: CAWSKRGRLENNEQFF.

The J gene is TRBJ1-2, the V gene TRBV19; TRBD1 might be the D (6 bases). CDR1 is LNHDA and CDR2 is SQIVND in the germline V gene (reference sequence). This CDR3 is built from 14 residues. V was clipped by 5 bases and J by 1 base, with 11 bases between them. CDR3 sequence: CASSEDRFNYGYTF. In DNA, the CDR3 is TGTGCCAGTAGTGAGGACAGATTTAACTATGGCTACACCTTC.